This T cell receptor (beta chain) was sequenced for a study of regulatory T cells in long-lasting Graves disease. As to time point: newly diagnosed GD, antithyroid drugs for less than 3 months. PBMC-derived RNA was used for the TCR library. Construction of the TCR beta libraries employed iRepertoire HTBI primers in conjunction with Arm-PCR of CDR3 regions. In TCRdb, the multiplex PCR reads were re-called with MiXCR into one record per CDR3 protein. The sample has about 400,000 distinct CDR3 sequences; around 15% are singletons. Per the germline V gene, CDR1 is LGHDT and CDR2 is YNNKEL (reference sequence). The ends were cut back, 4 bases at V and 1 base at J, with 13 bases in the middle. The CDR3 is 15 residues long. This clonotype was recorded at least ten times. This sample was shared with a second study, whose subject was T cells in Graves' hyperthyroidism and ophthalmopathy.

This TCR came from a woman between 18 and 29 years old with Graves disease. The rearrangement joins TRBV3-1 to TRBJ1-1; tentative D call: TRBD1 (6 bases). The input for sequencing was peripheral blood mononuclear cells (PBMCs), taken at new diagnosis, from a patient treated with antithyroid drugs. CDR3 loop: CASSPGGQGNTEAFF. CDR3 coding DNA: TGTGCCAGCAGCCCGGGGGGACAAGGGAACACTGAAGCTTTCTTT.